The 31 T cell receptor beta chains listed next were all sequenced from one sample in a study of breast tumors, draining lymph nodes, adjacent tissues. TCRdb used MiXCR to reprocess the multiplex PCR reads, holding one entry per CDR3 protein. The sample has 9,500 to 12,000 distinct CDR3 sequences, 53% seen once; the top ten hold 36%. The sample taken for sequencing was breast tumor tissue. These receptors all come from a female donor with breast cancer. Some clones in this sample may be carry-over from other donors' samples.

Many counts were recorded for this clonotype. With a much larger clone just one base away, this may be a read error. Lacking the conserved final phenylalanine or tryptophan, this CDR3 likely reflects a read error. V and J are TRBV19 and TRBJ2-1, with 7 bases that match TRBD1. V shed 1 base and J 4 bases; nucleotides not matched to a gene: 7. The CDR3 covers 16 residues. The germline V gene has CDR1 LNHDA and CDR2 SQIVND (reference sequence). DNA of the CDR3: TGTGCCAGTAGTATAGGCTGGGACAGAAAGTACAATGAGCAGTTCTCC. Protein: CASSIGWDRKYNEQFS.

The rearrangement links TRBV5-1 to TRBJ2-1, with 8 bases lining up with TRBD2. V lost 0 bases, J lost 5 bases, and 4 bases stayed unmatched. Per the germline V gene, CDR1 is SGHRS and CDR2 is YFSETQ. The CDR3 contains 15 residues. The CDR3 nucleotides are TGCGCCAGCAGCTTGGTTCTAGCGGGTAACAATGAGCAGTTCTTC. It specifies CASSLVLAGNNEQFF.

A few counts support this clonotype. The chain uses TRBV12-3 or TRBV12-4 and TRBJ1-2; tentatively, D is TRBD1 (5 bases). The V end was cut by 1 base, the J end by 5 bases, with 11 bases between. CDR3 length equals 14 residues. CDR3 bases: TGTGCCAGCAGTTTAGAGGGGCGCGGGTATGGCTACACCTTC. Its translation: CASSLEGRGYGYTF.

The gene calls are TRBV15 and TRBJ2-7, with 7 bases aligning to TRBD1. V shed 3 bases, J shed 6 bases, and the junction held 5 bases outside the gene matches. Germline V gene lookup returns CDR1 LNHNV and CDR2 YYDKDF (reference sequence). This CDR3 contains 13 residues. CDR3 protein: CATSRSTGTEQYF. In DNA, the CDR3 is TGTGCCACCAGCAGGTCGACAGGGACCGAGCAGTACTTC.

This clonotype was seen once. The J gene is TRBJ1-2, the V gene TRBV28, with D hard to call. CDR1 is MDHEN and CDR2 is SYDVKM in the germline V gene. V dropped 8 bases and J dropped 2 bases, with 12 bases sitting between them. The CDR3 runs 13 residues. The CDR3 here is CASCRRTNYGYTF. In DNA, the CDR3 is TGTGCCAGCTGTAGGAGGACCAACTATGGCTACACCTTC.

The chain is built from TRBV4-1 and TRBJ1-5; 11 bases are shared with TRBD1. CDR1 is MGHRA, CDR2 YSYEKL, per germline. Trimming cost V 5 bases and J 6 bases; bases outside gene matches: 9. There are 16 residues in the CDR3. DNA for the CDR3: TGCGCCAGCAGCGAACTGGGACAGGGGGTCGGTCAGCCCCAGCATTTT. As protein: CASSELGQGVGQPQHF.

Worth noting for this clonotype: A junction boundary mismatches the germline segment, possibly from a read error. V gene TRBV24-1 combines with J gene TRBJ2-7; possible D gene TRBD2, 5 bases. There are 13 residues in the CDR3. From germline, CDR1 is KGHDR and CDR2 SFDVKD. CDR3 sequence (DNA): TGTGCCACCAATGATTCCCGGACTGTTTCGTCGTACTTC. As protein: CATNDSRTVSSYF.

This sequence joins TRBV5-4 and TRBJ1-2; TRBD1 is a possible D gene (5 bases). V lost 1 base to trimming and J lost 8 bases, with 12 bases between them. The germline CDR1 and CDR2 sequences are SGHNT and YYREEE (reference sequence). This CDR3 has 13 residues. The CDR3 loop reads CASSLSGARGYTF. As DNA, the CDR3 is TGTGCCAGCAGCTTGTCTGGGGCAAGAGGCTACACCTTC. The entire variable domain, with the rest obtained from reference TRBV5-4 and TRBJ1-2, is as follows: ETGVTQSPTHLIKTRGQQVTLRCSSQSGHNTVSWYQQALGQGPQFIFQYYREEENGRGNFPPRFSGLQFPNYSSELNVNALELDDSALYLCASSLSGARGYTFGSGTRLTVV.

In this sample, this clonotype is medium-sized. The V call is TRBV12-3 or TRBV12-4, the J call TRBJ2-3, with 9 bases lining up with TRBD2. V lost 4 bases, J lost 2 bases, and 4 bases stayed unmatched. CDR3 length equals 15 residues. The CDR3 DNA sequence: TGTGCCAGCAGTTCAAGACTAGCGGCCACAGATACGCAGTATTTT. As protein: CASSSRLAATDTQYF.

The chain is built from TRBV2 and TRBJ1-2; 8 bases are a match to TRBD1. With V trimmed by 7 bases and J by 4 bases, 5 bases remained unmatched. The V gene's germline CDR1 is SNHLY and CDR2 FYNNEI. The CDR3 loop spans 13 amino acids. CDR3 loop: CASILQGGYGYTF. The CDR3 coding sequence is TGTGCCAGCATATTACAGGGGGGCTATGGCTACACCTTC.

This chain links TRBV24-1 with TRBJ2-1; 8 positions match TRBD2. Germline values: CDR1 KGHDR, CDR2 SFDVKD. The CDR3 is 16 residues long. Losses at the gene ends were 4 bases for V and 7 bases for J; bases not matched to a gene: 11. The CDR3 DNA follows: TGTGCCACCAGTGACCCCAGCGGGAGCGGCACGAATGAGCAGTTCTTC. This sequence encodes CATSDPSGSGTNEQFF.

This clonotype was counted only a few times. The CDR3 bases are TGTGCCAGCAGGCTACTAGCTTTCGGTGAGACCCAGTACTTC. Residues: CASRLLAFGETQYF. V is TRBV27 and J is TRBJ2-5; D might be TRBD2 (6 bases). V lost 6 bases and J lost 5, with 16 bases in between. The CDR3 has 14 residues. In germline, CDR1 is MNHEY, CDR2 SMNVEV (reference sequence).

The chain carries TRBV7-2 and TRBJ2-1; maybe TRBD2 (5 bases). CDR1 and CDR2 from the germline V gene are SGHTA and FQGNSA. V was shortened by 5 bases and J by 5 bases, with 13 bases between the two germline ends. The CDR3 is made up of 14 amino acids. CDR3 DNA sequence: TGTGCCAGCAGCCTCTTAACTAGAAACAATGAGCAGTTCTTC. This gives the protein CASSLLTRNNEQFF.

Comment on this clonotype: A junction end diverges from the germline sequence, so it may reflect a read error. The chain employs TRBV10-2 and TRBJ2-7; D possibly uses TRBD1 or TRBD2 (5 bases each). This CDR3 has 12 amino acids. From germline, CDR1 is WSHSY and CDR2 SAAADI. CDR3 residues: CTSSGGTYEQYF. The CDR3 nucleotides are TGCACCAGCAGTGGGGGAACCTACGAGCAGTACTTC.

The chain carries TRBV9 and TRBJ2-5; tentative D call: TRBD1 (6 bases). Trimming took 0 bases from V and 4 from J, leaving 13 bases between them. Germline V gene data show CDR1 as SGDLS and CDR2 as YYNGEE. The CDR3 runs to 15 residues. CDR3 amino acids: CASSVEQGEIETQYF. The CDR3 DNA follows: TGTGCCAGCAGCGTAGAACAGGGAGAGATAGAGACCCAGTACTTC.

Worth noting for this clonotype: One base away lies a much larger clone, so this may be a sequencing read error. The chain has TRBV20-1 and TRBJ2-5; tentative D call: TRBD1 (6 bases). Trimming pared 2 bases from V and 8 bases from J, leaving 18 bases between. Germline-derived CDR1 and CDR2 are DFQATT and SNEGSKA (reference sequence). The CDR3 is 14 amino acids. CDR3 sequence (DNA): TGCAGTGCTAGACCCCGAGGGGGACCAAGAACCCAGTACTTC. This sequence encodes CSARPRGGPRTQYF.

This clonotype was seen repeatedly, ten times or more. The J gene is TRBJ1-1, the V gene TRBV18; no clear D gene. The length of the CDR3 is 15 residues. Between the trimmed V and J ends, which lost 3 bases and 0 bases, there was a span of 11 bases. From germline, CDR1 is KGHSH and CDR2 LQKENI. Here the CDR3 DNA reads TGTGCCAGCTCACCTACGGAGTCAATGAACACTGAAGCTTTCTTT. This translates into CASSPTESMNTEAFF.

By its share, this clonotype is large. The rearrangement uses TRBV18 and TRBJ2-3; D remains ambiguous. Deletions cut 0 bases from V and 6 bases from J, with 16 bases between. The CDR3 sequence is 16 residues long. Germline V gene sequence: CDR1 KGHSH, CDR2 LQKENI. CDR3 DNA: TGTGCCAGCTCACCACCGGCAGGTACTACGTTGGATACGCAGTATTTT. It yields the protein CASSPPAGTTLDTQYF. Complete variable domain (other parts from reference TRBV18 and TRBJ2-3): NAGVMQNPRHLVRRRGQEARLRCSPMKGHSHVYWYRQLPEEGLKFMVYLQKENIIDESGMPKERFSAEFPKEGPSILRIQQVVRGDSAAYFCASSPPAGTTLDTQYFGPGTRLTVL.

Remarks on this clonotype: Germline and junction disagree at one end, which may indicate a read error. The chain combines TRBV7-8 with TRBJ2-5; 11 bases line up with TRBD2. Germline V gene data show CDR1 as SGHVS and CDR2 as FQNEAQ. This CDR3 contains 16 residues. The CDR3 bases are TGTGCCTGCAGCTTAGAGGGGGCTAGCGGGAGGGAGACCCAGTACTTC. This translates into CACSLEGASGRETQYF.

CDR3 residues: CASSSTGRNQPQHF. As DNA, the CDR3 is TGTGCCAGCAGCTCGACAGGGAGGAATCAGCCCCAGCATTTT. The V call is TRBV7-2, the J call TRBJ1-5; 7 bases are a match to TRBD1. The CDR3 contains 14 residues. Germline-derived CDR1 and CDR2 are SGHTA and FQGNSA. The junction had 4 bases not matched to a gene; V was cut back by 4 bases and J by 4 bases.

The CDR3 DNA is TGTGCCACCAGGCGAGGGCCAGGAAACACCATATATTTT. This encodes CATRRGPGNTIYF. The chain combines TRBV24-1 with TRBJ1-3, with D unclear. CDR3 length: 13 residues. V gave up 7 bases and J gave up 4 bases, with 10 bases separating them. Germline loops: CDR1 KGHDR, CDR2 SFDVKD.

The CDR3 is CASSQDNFAGEGGTDTQYF. In DNA, the CDR3 is TGTGCCAGCAGCCAAGATAATTTTGCGGGAGAGGGAGGCACAGATACGCAGTATTTT. The chain recombines TRBV4-2 with TRBJ2-3; 7 bases agree with TRBD2. J gave up 1 base and V 0 bases, and 13 bases lay outside the gene matches. CDR3 size: 19 residues. Germline V lookup: CDR1 LGHNA, CDR2 YNFKEQ.

V usage is TRBV5-4 and J usage is TRBJ2-5; D may correspond to TRBD1 or TRBD2 (5 bases each). V shed 0 bases and J shed 4 bases, with 13 bases lying between them. Germline V lookup: CDR1 SGHNT, CDR2 YYREEE (reference sequence). The CDR3 sequence is 15 residues long. CDR3 loop: CASSLAGAVLETQYF. The CDR3 region has the DNA TGTGCCAGCAGCTTGGCCGGGGCAGTGTTAGAGACCCAGTACTTC.

This sequence joins TRBV20-1 and TRBJ1-5, with TRBD1 as a possible D gene (5 bases). Deletions cut 4 bases from V and 4 bases from J, with 11 bases between. Germline CDR1 and CDR2: DFQATT and SNEGSKA (reference sequence). This CDR3 is built from 13 residues. In nucleotides, the CDR3 is TGCAGTGCTACCCAGGGTGGTAATCAGCCCCAGCATTTT. It is translated as CSATQGGNQPQHF.

This clonotype was seen many times. A much larger clone differs by one base, so this may be a read error. The gene calls are TRBV20-1 and TRBJ1-6; TRBD1 agrees at 7 bases. The CDR3 has 12 residues. CDR1 and CDR2 from the germline V gene are DFQATT and SNEGSKA (reference sequence). The CDR3 region has the DNA TGCAGTGCAGGGGGGACAGATTCACCCCCCCACTTT. As protein: CSAGGTDSPPHF.

This clonotype was seen more than once but under ten times. The genes are TRBV11-1 and TRBJ2-7, with TRBD1 identical over 7 bases. Looked up from germline, CDR1 is SGHAT and CDR2 is FQDESV (reference sequence). CDR3 length equals 14 residues. J lost 4 bases, V lost 5 bases, and 8 bases had no gene match. CDR3: CASSVRTGKYEQYF. The CDR3 DNA is TGTGCCAGCAGCGTTCGGACAGGAAAGTACGAGCAGTACTTC.

V and J are TRBV20-1 and TRBJ2-3, with 11 positions matching TRBD2. The CDR3 covers 17 residues. The V segment lost 3 bases and the J segment 6 bases; nucleotides outside the gene matches: 14. Per the germline V gene, CDR1 is DFQATT and CDR2 is SNEGSKA (reference sequence). This chain's CDR3 is CSASTSGSNAIEDTQYF. CDR3 bases: TGCAGTGCTAGTACTAGCGGGAGTAATGCGATTGAGGATACGCAGTATTTT.

There are a few counts of this clonotype. The genes are TRBV6-1 and TRBJ1-3; 10 bases line up with TRBD1. Per the germline V gene, CDR1 is MNHNS and CDR2 is SASEGT. V was clipped by 7 bases and J by 7 bases; unmatched bases: 13. The CDR3 covers 16 residues. CDR3: CASIIPGQGGINTIYF. The CDR3 bases are TGTGCCAGCATTATCCCAGGACAGGGGGGAATCAACACCATATATTTT.

This clonotype was detected ten times or more. Possible read error: a much larger clone is one base away. The CDR3 DNA reads TGTGCTAGCAGCTCCGTCTTCGGGTACCAAGAGACCCAGCCCTTC. It is translated as CASSSVFGYQETQPF. The chain combines TRBV7-7 with TRBJ2-5; D gene ambiguous. The CDR3 has 15 residues. Germline V gives CDR1 SSHAT, CDR2 FNYEAQ (reference sequence).

This clonotype turned up a few times. The chain has TRBV7-9 and TRBJ2-7; 7 nucleotides agree with TRBD1. Per the germline V gene, CDR1 is SEHNR and CDR2 is FQNEAQ (reference sequence). V lost 1 base and J lost 5; bases outside the gene matches: 5. This CDR3 is 14 amino acids long. This chain's CDR3 is CASSLGQGFDEQYF. In DNA form, the CDR3 reads TGTGCCAGCAGCTTAGGACAGGGATTCGACGAGCAGTACTTC.

This chain joins TRBV4-1 and TRBJ2-3; 9 nucleotides align to TRBD1. CDR1 is MGHRA and CDR2 is YSYEKL in the germline V gene. V lost 1 base, J lost 3 bases, and 2 bases stayed unmatched. This CDR3 is built from 15 residues. CDR3 in amino acids: CASSQGDRGTDTQYF. CDR3 bases: TGCGCCAGCAGCCAAGGAGACAGGGGGACAGATACGCAGTATTTT.